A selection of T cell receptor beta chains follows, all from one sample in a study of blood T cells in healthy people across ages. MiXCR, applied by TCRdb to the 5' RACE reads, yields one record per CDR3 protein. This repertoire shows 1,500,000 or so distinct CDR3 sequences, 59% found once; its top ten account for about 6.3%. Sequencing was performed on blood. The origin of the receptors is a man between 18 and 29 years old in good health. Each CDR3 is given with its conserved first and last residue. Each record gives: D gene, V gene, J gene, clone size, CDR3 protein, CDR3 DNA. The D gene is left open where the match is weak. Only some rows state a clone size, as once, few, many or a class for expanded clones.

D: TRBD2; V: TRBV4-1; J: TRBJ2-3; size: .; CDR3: CASSHRAGGDTQYF; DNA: TGCGCCAGCAGCCACCGAGCGGGAGGGGATACGCAGTATTTT
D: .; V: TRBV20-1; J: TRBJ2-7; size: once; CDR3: CSASIGLPYEQYF; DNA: TGCAGTGCTAGTATCGGACTCCCCTACGAGCAGTACTTC
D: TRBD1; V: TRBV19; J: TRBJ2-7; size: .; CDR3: CASSWGQGHTYEQYF; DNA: TGTGCCAGTAGTTGGGGACAGGGGCATACCTACGAGCAGTACTTC
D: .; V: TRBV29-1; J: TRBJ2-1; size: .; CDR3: CSVEVWHNEQFF; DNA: TGCAGCGTTGAGGTATGGCACAATGAGCAGTTCTTC
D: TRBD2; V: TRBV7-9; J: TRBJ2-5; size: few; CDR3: CASSYPTSGSIETQYF; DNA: TGTGCCAGCAGCTATCCGACTAGCGGGAGTATTGAGACCCAGTACTTC
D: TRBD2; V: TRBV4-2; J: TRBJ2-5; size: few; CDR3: CASSHQAGGRALSHEETQYF; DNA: TGTGCCAGCAGCCACCAGGCTGGCGGGAGGGCCCTCTCCCACGAAGAGACCCAGTACTTC
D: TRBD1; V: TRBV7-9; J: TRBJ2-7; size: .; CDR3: CASSVIKGQGTPYEQYF; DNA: TGTGCCAGCAGCGTTATCAAAGGACAGGGGACCCCCTACGAGCAGTACTTC
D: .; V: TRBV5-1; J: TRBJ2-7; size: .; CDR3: CASREGQNNEQYF; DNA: TGCGCCAGCAGGGAGGGACAGAACAATGAGCAGTACTTC
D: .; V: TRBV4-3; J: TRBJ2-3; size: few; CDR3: CASSQDFSREVADTQYF; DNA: TGCGCCAGCAGCCAAGATTTCAGCAGGGAGGTTGCAGATACGCAGTATTTT
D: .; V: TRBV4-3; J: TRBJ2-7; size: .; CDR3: CASSQGGTNTYEQYF; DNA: TGCGCCAGCAGCCAAGGCGGGACCAATACCTACGAGCAGTACTTC
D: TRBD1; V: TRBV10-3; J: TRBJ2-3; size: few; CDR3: CACEPRTGGWDTQYF; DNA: TGTGCCTGTGAACCGAGGACAGGGGGTTGGGATACGCAGTATTTT
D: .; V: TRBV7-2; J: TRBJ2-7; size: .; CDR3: CASSLSGGGDYEQYF; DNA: TGTGCCAGCAGCTTATCAGGAGGGGGGGACTACGAGCAGTACTTC
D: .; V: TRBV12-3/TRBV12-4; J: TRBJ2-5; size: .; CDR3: CASRVDRILRSNEQYF; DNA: TGTGCCAGCAGGGTTGACAGGATTTTAAGGAGTAATGAGCAGTACTTC
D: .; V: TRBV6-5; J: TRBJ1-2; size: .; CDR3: CASSYPQGGSYGYTF; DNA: TGTGCCAGCAGTTACCCTCAAGGAGGCTCCTATGGCTACACCTTC
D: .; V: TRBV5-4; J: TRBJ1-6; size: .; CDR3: CASSLAGIGGSPLHF; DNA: TGTGCCAGCAGCTTGGCAGGGATCGGTGGATCACCCCTCCACTTT
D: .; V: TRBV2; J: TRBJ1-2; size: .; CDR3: CASSEGRTGAGYTF; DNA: TGTGCCAGCAGTGAGGGACGGACGGGGGCTGGCTACACCTTC
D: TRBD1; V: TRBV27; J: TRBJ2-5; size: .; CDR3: CASSSTGAGTQYF; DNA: TGTGCCAGCAGTTCCACAGGGGCCGGGACCCAGTACTTC
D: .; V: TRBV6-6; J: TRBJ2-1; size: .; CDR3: CASSLQDNANEQFF; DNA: TGTGCCAGCAGCCTACAGGACAACGCCAATGAGCAGTTCTTC
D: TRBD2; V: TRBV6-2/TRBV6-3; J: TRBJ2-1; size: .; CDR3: CAGRKTSGRSDNEQFF; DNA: TGTGCCGGCAGGAAAACTAGCGGGAGGTCTGACAATGAGCAGTTCTTC
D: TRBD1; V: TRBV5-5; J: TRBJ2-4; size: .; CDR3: CASSPSDRGLAKNIQYF; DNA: TGTGCCAGCAGCCCCTCGGACAGGGGACTAGCCAAAAACATTCAGTACTTC
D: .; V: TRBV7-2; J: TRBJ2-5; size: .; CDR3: CASSFTPGETQYF; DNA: TGTGCCAGCAGCTTCACCCCAGGGGAGACCCAGTACTTC
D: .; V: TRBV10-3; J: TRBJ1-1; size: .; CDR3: CAISESAGQNTEAFF; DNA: TGTGCCATCAGTGAGTCCGCAGGGCAGAACACTGAAGCTTTCTTT
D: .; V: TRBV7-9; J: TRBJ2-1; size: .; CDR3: CASSIWTTEQFF; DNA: TGTGCCAGCAGCATCTGGACTACAGAGCAGTTCTTC
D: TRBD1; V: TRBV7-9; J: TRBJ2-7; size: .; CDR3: CASSLSGQGAIHEQYF; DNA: TGTGCCAGCAGCTTATCGGGCCAGGGGGCCATCCACGAGCAGTACTTC
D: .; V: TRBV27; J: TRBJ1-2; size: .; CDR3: CASSLAGAYSYGYTF; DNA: TGTGCCAGCAGCCTCGCCGGGGCTTACAGTTATGGCTACACCTTC
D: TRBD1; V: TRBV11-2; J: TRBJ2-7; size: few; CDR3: CASSLRGTGNSEQYF; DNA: TGTGCCAGCAGCTTGAGAGGGACAGGGAACTCCGAGCAGTACTTC
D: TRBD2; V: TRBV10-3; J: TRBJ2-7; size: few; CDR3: CATRRLAETSYEQYF; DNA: TGTGCCACCAGGCGGCTAGCGGAGACCTCCTACGAGCAGTACTTC
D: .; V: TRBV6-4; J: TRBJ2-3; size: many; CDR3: CASSEFSGGAGTDTQYF; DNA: TGTGCCAGCAGTGAATTTAGTGGGGGAGCTGGCACAGATACGCAGTATTTT
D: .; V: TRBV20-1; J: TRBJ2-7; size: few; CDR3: CSARAEGSFSYEQYF; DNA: TGCAGTGCTAGAGCTGAGGGGTCCTTCAGCTACGAGCAGTACTTC
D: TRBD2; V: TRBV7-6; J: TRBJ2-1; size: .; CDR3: CASSILAGNTYNEQFF; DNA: TGTGCCAGCAGCATCCTAGCGGGAAATACCTACAATGAGCAGTTCTTC
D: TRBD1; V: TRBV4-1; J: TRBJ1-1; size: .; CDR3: CASSQGDREERTEAFF; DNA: TGCGCCAGCAGCCAAGGAGACAGGGAGGAGAGAACTGAAGCTTTCTTT
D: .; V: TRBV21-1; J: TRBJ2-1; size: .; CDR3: CASKFTGFNNEQFF; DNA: TGTGCCAGCAAGTTCACGGGATTCAACAATGAGCAGTTCTTC
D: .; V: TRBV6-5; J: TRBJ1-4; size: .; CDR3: CASSYSTGSREKLFF; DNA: TGTGCCAGTAGTTACTCGACCGGCAGCCGAGAAAAACTGTTTTTT
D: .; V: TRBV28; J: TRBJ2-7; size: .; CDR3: CASSLTGKYEQYF; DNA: TGTGCCAGCAGTTTAACAGGGAAATACGAGCAGTACTTC
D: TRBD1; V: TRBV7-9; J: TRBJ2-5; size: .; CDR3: CASSNRDRGEETQYF; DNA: TGTGCCAGCAGTAACCGGGACAGAGGCGAAGAGACCCAGTACTTC
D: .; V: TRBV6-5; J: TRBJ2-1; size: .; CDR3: CASSYGGLGEEQFF; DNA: TGTGCCAGCAGTTATGGGGGGCTCGGGGAAGAGCAGTTCTTC
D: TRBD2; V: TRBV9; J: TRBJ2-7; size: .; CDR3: CASSVDGGAYEQYF; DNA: TGTGCCAGCAGCGTGGACGGGGGGGCTTACGAGCAGTACTTC
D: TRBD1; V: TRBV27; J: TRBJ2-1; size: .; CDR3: CASSLPPTGGDEQFF; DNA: TGTGCCAGCAGTTTACCTCCTACAGGGGGCGATGAGCAGTTCTTC
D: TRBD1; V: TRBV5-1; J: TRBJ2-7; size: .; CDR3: CASSRDRTYWEQYF; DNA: TGCGCCAGTAGCCGGGACAGGACCTACTGGGAGCAGTACTTC
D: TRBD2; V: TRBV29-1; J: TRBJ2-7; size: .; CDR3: CSVEVGGVYEQYF; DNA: TGCAGCGTTGAAGTGGGGGGGGTCTACGAGCAGTACTTC
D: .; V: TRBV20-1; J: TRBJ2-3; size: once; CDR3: CSARWSNTDTQYF; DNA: TGCAGTGCTAGATGGTCAAACACAGATACGCAGTATTTT
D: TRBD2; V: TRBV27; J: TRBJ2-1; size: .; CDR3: CASSLAYKRGNEQFF; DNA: TGTGCCAGCAGTCTCGCCTATAAGCGGGGGAACGAGCAGTTCTTC
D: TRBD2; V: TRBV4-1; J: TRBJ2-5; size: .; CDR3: CASSQMNLIAGGLAQYF; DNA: TGCGCCAGCAGCCAAATGAATCTGATAGCGGGTGGGTTAGCCCAGTACTTC
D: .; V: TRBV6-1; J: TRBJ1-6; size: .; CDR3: CASSVLTNSPLHF; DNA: TGTGCCAGCAGTGTTTTGACTAATTCACCCCTCCACTTT
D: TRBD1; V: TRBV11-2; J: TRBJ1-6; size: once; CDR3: CASSLDGGDRVNSPLHF; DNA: TGTGCCAGCAGCTTAGACGGGGGGGACAGAGTTAATTCACCCCTCCACTTT
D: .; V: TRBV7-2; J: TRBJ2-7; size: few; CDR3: CASSSPRGNPSYEQYF; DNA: TGTGCCAGCAGTTCCCCTAGGGGGAATCCCTCCTACGAGCAGTACTTC
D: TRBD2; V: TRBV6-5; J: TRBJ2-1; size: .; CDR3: CASSHRVAGGLCEQFF; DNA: TGTGCCAGCAGTCATCGGGTCGCGGGAGGGCTATGTGAGCAGTTCTTC
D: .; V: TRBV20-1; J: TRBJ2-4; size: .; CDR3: CSARTGGENIQYF; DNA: TGCAGTGCTAGGACCGGGGGCGAAAACATTCAGTACTTC
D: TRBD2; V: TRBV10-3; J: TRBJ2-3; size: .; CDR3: CAISEPIAGARTDTQYF; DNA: TGTGCCATCAGTGAGCCGATAGCGGGAGCAAGGACAGATACGCAGTATTTT
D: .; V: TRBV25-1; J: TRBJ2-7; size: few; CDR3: CASSDYRNYEQYF; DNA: TGTGCCAGCAGTGATTACAGGAATTACGAGCAGTACTTC
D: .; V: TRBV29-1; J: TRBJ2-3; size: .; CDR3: CSVVGHPLTSTDTQYF; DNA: TGCAGCGTTGTGGGACACCCACTAACTAGCACAGATACGCAGTATTTT
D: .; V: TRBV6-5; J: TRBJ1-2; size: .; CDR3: CASSYSQGGGYTF; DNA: TGTGCCAGCAGTTACTCGCAGGGAGGAGGCTACACCTTC
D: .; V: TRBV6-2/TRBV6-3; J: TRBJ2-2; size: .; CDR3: CATSATNTGELFF; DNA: TGTGCCACATCCGCTACCAACACCGGGGAGCTGTTTTTT
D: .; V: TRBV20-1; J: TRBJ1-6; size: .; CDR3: CSARDPGKGSYNSPLHF; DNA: TGCAGTGCTAGAGATCCGGGGAAGGGGTCCTATAATTCACCCCTCCACTTT
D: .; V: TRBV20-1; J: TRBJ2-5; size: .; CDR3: CSARPSVVETQYF; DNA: TGCAGTGCTAGACCCTCCGTCGTTGAGACCCAGTACTTC
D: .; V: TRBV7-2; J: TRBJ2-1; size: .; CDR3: CASSLIGLNYNEQFF; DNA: TGTGCCAGCAGCTTAATCGGACTAAACTACAATGAGCAGTTCTTC
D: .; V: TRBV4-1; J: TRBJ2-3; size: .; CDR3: CASSLRDTLADTQYF; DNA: TGCGCCAGCAGCCTCAGGGACACGTTGGCAGATACGCAGTATTTT
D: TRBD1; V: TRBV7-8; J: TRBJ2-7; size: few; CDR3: CATNGPRDRVYEQYF; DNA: TGTGCCACCAACGGACCCCGGGACAGGGTCTACGAGCAGTACTTC
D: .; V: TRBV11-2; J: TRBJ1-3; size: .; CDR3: CASSLDLGGSRDTSGNTIYF; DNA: TGTGCCAGCAGCTTAGATCTGGGAGGGAGTCGGGACACCTCTGGAAACACCATATATTTT